The T cell receptor (beta chain) under discussion was sequenced for a study of identical twins. This clonotype was detected only a few times. Its antigen is undetermined. The cDNA had a unique molecular identifier and a template-switch universal primer site. Each CDR3 protein is one row after TCRdb ran MiXCR on the 5' RACE reads. In the table there are 220,000 or so distinct CDR3 sequences, 5.5% to 7% of which are singletons. CDR1 and CDR2 from the germline V gene are SGHAT and FQNNGV. The CDR3 has 17 residues. V shed 1 base and J 4 bases; nucleotides not matched to a gene: 6. The study, taken as a whole, reports: Less excess twin sharing appeared in beta out-of-frame sequences. Out-of-frame alpha sequences that twins shared showed excess low generation probability.

These data were likewise used in another study, on yellow fever vaccine responses in identical twins. As that study records: It has been reported that, in twins, the vaccine T cell response seemed partly convergent and partly personalized.

Input material: memory (CD45RO+) T cells sorted from blood. The chain has TRBV11-2 and TRBJ2-2; 10 bases are shared with TRBD2. This receptor was taken from a woman aged 18 to 35 in good health. CDR3 in DNA: TGTGCCAGCAGCTTAGCCGGGACTAGCGCAACCACCGGGGAGCTGTTTTTT. Amino acid sequence: CASSLAGTSATTGELFF.